The 15 T cell receptor beta chains given below trace back to one sample, sequenced in a study of blood T cell repertoires in COVID-19 (dated by TCRdb to 2018 to 2021). The library was made by the immunoSEQ multiplex PCR assay. TCRdb stores this immuneACCESS table with in-frame sequences only. Part of the clones is absent; in the studies checked, under half of the shortfall reflects unresolved V genes, and no reason is known for the rest. In all, the sample holds 130,000 or so clones, and roughly 90% of those were seen once. The ten most abundant clones make up around 4.5% of the sample. The sequenced material came from peripheral blood. These receptors came from a man in his 60s with COVID-19, enrolled during active disease.

The table lists this clone with a few counts. This chain connects TRBV6-5 to TRBJ2-7, with D unclear. CDR1 and CDR2 (germline): MNHEY, SVGAGI. V gave up 4 bases and J gave up 2 bases, with 12 bases separating them. This CDR3 is 14 amino acids long. The CDR3 sequence is CASSLTRQTYEQYF. CDR3 nucleotides: TGTGCCAGCAGTTTGACACGCCAGACCTACGAGCAGTACTTC.

The V and J genes are TRBV5-1 and TRBJ2-7, with TRBD2 matching 7 bases. The germline V gene encodes CDR1 SGHRS and CDR2 YFSETQ. The CDR3 totals 14 residues. V lost 0 bases and J lost 1; bases outside the gene matches: 1. The CDR3 region is CASSLGEGSYEQYF. The DNA of the CDR3 is TGCGCCAGCAGCTTGGGGGAGGGATCCTACGAGCAGTACTTC.

This sequence joins TRBV13 and TRBJ2-6; D is ambiguous. Germline V CDR1 and CDR2: PRHDT, FYEKMQ (reference sequence). With 0 bases removed from V and 1 base from J, the gap between germline ends came to 4 bases. The CDR3 covers 15 residues. CDR3 DNA sequence: TGTGCCAGCAGCTTAGGCCAGTCTGGGGCCAACGTCCTGACTTTC. Translated, it gives CASSLGQSGANVLTF.

The chain carries TRBV24-1 and TRBJ1-2; tentatively, D is TRBD1 (6 bases). V was clipped by 10 bases and J by 8 bases, with 13 bases between them. The CDR3 spans 11 residues. Germline V gives CDR1 KGHDR, CDR2 SFDVKD. The CDR3 DNA sequence: TGTGCCACTCGGGACAATTGGGGCTACACCTTC. Residues: CATRDNWGYTF.

CDR3 amino acids: CASSAGQGALNTEAFF. In DNA form, the CDR3 reads TGTGCCAGCAGCGCGGGACAGGGGGCGTTGAACACTGAAGCTTTCTTT. The chain is built from TRBV5-4 and TRBJ1-1, with 12 bases fitting TRBD1. CDR3 size: 16 residues. Germline V gives CDR1 SGHNT, CDR2 YYREEE (reference sequence). With 4 bases clipped from V and 0 bases from J, the junction kept 4 bases outside the gene matches. Full variable domain (remainder filled in from reference TRBV5-4 and TRBJ1-1): ETGVTQSPTHLIKTRGQQVTLRCSSQSGHNTVSWYQQALGQGPQFIFQYYREEENGRGNFPPRFSGLQFPNYSSELNVNALELDDSALYLCASSAGQGALNTEAFFGQGTRLTVV.

V is TRBV18 and J is TRBJ1-2; a possible D gene is TRBD1 (6 bases). With 3 bases removed from V and 2 bases from J, the gap between germline ends came to 10 bases. Germline-derived CDR1 and CDR2 are KGHSH and LQKENI. The CDR3 spans 14 residues. For the CDR3, the DNA is TGTGCCAGCTCACCTCACAGGGAAAACTATGGCTACACCTTC. As protein: CASSPHRENYGYTF.

The rearrangement links TRBV30 to TRBJ2-7; D perhaps matches TRBD2 (6 bases). Germline V gives CDR1 GTSNPN, CDR2 SVGIG (reference sequence). V was trimmed by 2 bases and J by 3 bases, leaving 14 bases between them. The CDR3 runs to 14 residues. Written as DNA, the CDR3 is TGTGCCTGGAGTATGGTTGCGGGGTTCTACGAGCAGTACTTC. This sequence encodes CAWSMVAGFYEQYF.

The sample holds a few counts of this clone. This chain connects TRBV19 to TRBJ1-5; tentatively, D is TRBD1 (5 bases). Per the germline V gene, CDR1 is LNHDA and CDR2 is SQIVND (reference sequence). V was trimmed by 0 bases and J by 2 bases, leaving 11 bases between them. The CDR3 sequence is 16 residues long. CDR3 residues: CASSIDRWGGNQPQHF. CDR3 in DNA: TGTGCCAGTAGTATAGATCGATGGGGGGGCAATCAGCCCCAGCATTTT.

The V gene is TRBV5-1, the J gene TRBJ1-5; a possible D gene is TRBD1 (5 bases). The CDR3 consists of 13 residues. Germline V gene sequence: CDR1 SGHRS, CDR2 YFSETQ. Trimming removed 4 bases from V and 2 bases from J, with 7 bases in between. The CDR3 region is CASSQGGNQPQHF. The CDR3 DNA is TGCGCCAGCAGCCAGGGCGGCAATCAGCCCCAGCATTTT.

This sequence joins TRBV18 and TRBJ1-1, with 7 nucleotides matching TRBD1. Losses at the gene ends were 3 bases for V and 2 bases for J; bases not matched to a gene: 9. The CDR3 covers 16 residues. Germline lookup yields CDR1 KGHSH and CDR2 LQKENI. The CDR3 sequence is CASSPTQNRGNTEAFF. The CDR3 coding sequence is TGTGCCAGCTCACCCACTCAAAACAGGGGAAACACTGAAGCTTTCTTT.

The CDR3 coding sequence is TGTGCCAGCTCACCCGGGACAGTTAATGAAAAACTGTTTTTT. It encodes CASSPGTVNEKLFF. This sequence joins TRBV18 and TRBJ1-4; 7 nucleotides line up with TRBD1. This CDR3 contains 14 residues. V lost 3 bases, J lost 4 bases, and 2 bases stayed unmatched. Germline CDR1 reads KGHSH; CDR2 reads LQKENI.

This clone has only a few counts. V and J are TRBV9 and TRBJ2-1; 7 bases align to TRBD2. This CDR3 contains 15 residues. From germline, CDR1 is SGDLS and CDR2 YYNGEE. Losses at the gene ends were 4 bases for V and 2 bases for J; bases not matched to a gene: 6. DNA of the CDR3: TGTGCCAGCAGCCCCCGGGCGGGAGCCTACAATGAGCAGTTCTTC. This sequence encodes CASSPRAGAYNEQFF. Full variable domain (rest looked up from reference TRBV9 and TRBJ2-1): DSGVTQTPKHLITATGQRVTLRCSPRSGDLSVYWYQQSLDQGLQFLIQYYNGEERAKGNILERFSAQQFPDLHSELNLSSLELGDSALYFCASSPRAGAYNEQFFGPGTRLTVL.

This chain links TRBV14 with TRBJ1-1; 7 nucleotides align to TRBD1. V lost 3 bases, J lost 0 bases, and 4 bases stayed unmatched. CDR1 and CDR2 (germline): SGHDN, FVKESK. The CDR3 has 15 amino acids. The CDR3 bases are TGTGCCAGCAGCCACTTAGACAGGGTGAACACTGAAGCTTTCTTT. Encoded protein: CASSHLDRVNTEAFF. Looking up the rest from reference TRBV14 and TRBJ1-1 gives the full variable domain: EAGVTQFPSHSVIEKGQTVTLRCDPISGHDNLYWYRRVMGKEIKFLLHFVKESKQDESGMPNNRFLAERTGGTYSTLKVQPAELEDSGVYFCASSHLDRVNTEAFFGQGTRLTVV.

The chain links TRBV30 to TRBJ1-2; D is perhaps TRBD1 (5 bases). The CDR3 length is 13 residues. Trimming removed 3 bases at V and 7 bases at J, with 15 bases between. Germline V gene lookup returns CDR1 GTSNPN and CDR2 SVGIG (reference sequence). The CDR3 loop reads CAWSRAGESGYTF. CDR3 DNA: TGTGCCTGGAGCAGGGCGGGGGAGTCTGGCTACACCTTC.

The gene calls are TRBV6-1 and TRBJ1-5; no clear D gene. Germline V CDR1 and CDR2: MNHNS, SASEGT. The V end was cut by 1 base, the J end by 0 bases, with 10 bases between. The CDR3 length is 16 residues. CDR3 loop: CASSEVRTVSNQPQHF. The CDR3, as DNA: TGTGCCAGCAGTGAAGTTAGAACGGTTAGCAATCAGCCCCAGCATTTT.